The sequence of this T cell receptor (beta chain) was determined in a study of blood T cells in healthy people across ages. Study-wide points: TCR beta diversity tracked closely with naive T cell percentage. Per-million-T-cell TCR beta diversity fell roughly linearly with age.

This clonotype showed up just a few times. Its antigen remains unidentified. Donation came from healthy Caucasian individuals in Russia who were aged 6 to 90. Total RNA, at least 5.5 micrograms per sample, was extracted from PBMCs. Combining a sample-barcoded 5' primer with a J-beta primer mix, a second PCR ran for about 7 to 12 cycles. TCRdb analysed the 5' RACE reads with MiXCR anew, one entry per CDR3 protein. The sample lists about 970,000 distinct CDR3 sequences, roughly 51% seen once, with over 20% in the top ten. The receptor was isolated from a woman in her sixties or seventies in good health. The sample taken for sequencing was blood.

Here the CDR3 reads CASGLDLGQETQYF. As DNA, the CDR3 is TGTGCTAGTGGCCTGGACCTGGGACAAGAGACCCAGTACTTC. The J gene is TRBJ2-5, the V gene TRBV12-5; D is undetermined. The CDR3 spans 14 residues. Germline V CDR1 and CDR2: LGHNT, FRNRAP. The germline V and J ends were trimmed by 6 bases and 2 bases, with 13 bases remaining between them.